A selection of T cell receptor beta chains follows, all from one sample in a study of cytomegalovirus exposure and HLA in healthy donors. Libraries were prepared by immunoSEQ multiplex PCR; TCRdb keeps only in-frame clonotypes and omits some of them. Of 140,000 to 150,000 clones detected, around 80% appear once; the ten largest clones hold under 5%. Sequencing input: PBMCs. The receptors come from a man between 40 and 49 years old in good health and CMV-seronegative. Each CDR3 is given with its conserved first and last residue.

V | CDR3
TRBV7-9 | CASVLQQGRETQYF
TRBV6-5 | CASSYSGTSGYEQYF
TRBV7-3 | CASSLQGLGGANVLTF
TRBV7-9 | CASSLGTGNYEQYF
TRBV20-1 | CSAYRAEAFF
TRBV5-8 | CASSIRVTGNYGYTF
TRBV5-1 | CASNPGSMNTEAFF
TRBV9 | CASSLLTGTGELFF
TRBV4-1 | CASSREGQGSQETQYF
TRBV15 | CATSTRGAGSGIQYF
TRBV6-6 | CAGAGQGARQPQHF
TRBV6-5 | CASSYGTGYEQYF
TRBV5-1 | CASSLGGGYEQYF
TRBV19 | CASSIEGQRGYTF
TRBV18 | CASSPPGQGAYEQYF
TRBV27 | CASSAGLAGQFF
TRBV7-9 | CASSLLGENYGYTF
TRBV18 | CASSPGQGYNEQFF
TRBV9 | CASSAGHSPLHF
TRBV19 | CASSILPGSSGANVLTF
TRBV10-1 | CASSPGQGIAKNSQYF
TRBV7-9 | CASSKTQGVNSGNTIYF
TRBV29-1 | CSVMSGGSYEQYF
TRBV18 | CASSPPATGTNEQFF
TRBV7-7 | CASSLGGTDEQYF
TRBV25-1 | CASTGKISEQFF
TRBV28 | CASSLGIEQPQHF
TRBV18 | CASSPGQATYEQYF
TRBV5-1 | CASSSTGVNTEAFF
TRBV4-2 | CASSQTAGRTNEKLFF
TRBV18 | CASSLTRTGASETQYF
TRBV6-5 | CASMGGTDTQYF
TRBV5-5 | CASSLTGDNSPLHF
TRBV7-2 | CASTPGGQGQSSYEQYF
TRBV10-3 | CAISDSGSSSYEQYF
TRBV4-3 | CASSTNLAGGPGANVLTF
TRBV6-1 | CASTDRVGEKLFF
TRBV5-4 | CASSSGGTGGETQYF
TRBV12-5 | CASGSRLAGAPNTGELFF
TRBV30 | CAWSPLDREDSPLHF
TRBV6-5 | CASSYRQGTGELFF
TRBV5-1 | CASSPGTGGSYGYTF
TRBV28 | CASSLSGQPAQRGYTF